Described below is a single TCR beta chain sequence and its context. The assay was immunoSEQ multiplex PCR, and TCRdb's table has in-frame clones only and misses some. The sample gives approximately 160,000 clones, roughly 89% of which show up once; 3% is in the top ten. Among the roughly 110 subjects of the validation cohort, separate from the approximately 670-subject first cohort, were the donors. CDR1 is MNHNY and CDR2 is SVGAGI in the germline V gene (reference sequence). V lost 2 bases, J lost 6 bases, and 0 bases stayed unmatched. This CDR3 region has 14 residues. The data are from a study of cytomegalovirus exposure and HLA in healthy donors.

This receptor was obtained from a woman aged 18-30 years in good health and CMV-seropositive. V usage is TRBV6-6 and J usage is TRBJ2-2, with TRBD2 matching over 10 bases. Material: PBMCs. This CDR3 is CASSYGTSAGELFF. The CDR3 DNA is TGTGCCAGCAGTTACGGGACTAGCGCCGGGGAGCTGTTTTTT.